The 3 T cell receptor beta chains below come from one sample, sequenced in a study of identical twins. TCRdb analysed the 5' RACE reads with MiXCR anew, one entry per CDR3 protein. The sample includes under 300,000 distinct CDR3 sequences, approximately 7.1% of them seen just once. These data also formed part of another study, on T cells expressing NK-cell markers.

The sequencing input was CD8+ T cells sorted from blood. The source is a woman between 18 and 29 years old in good health.

This clonotype has a handful of counts. The chain links TRBV9 to TRBJ2-3; D remains unclear. Trimming cost V 3 bases and J 6 bases, with 8 bases left between them. There are 12 residues in the CDR3. Germline assignment: CDR1 SGDLS and CDR2 YYNGEE. The CDR3 is CASSASQDTQYF. Written as DNA, the CDR3 is TGTGCCAGCAGCGCCTCACAGGATACGCAGTATTTT.

The chain couples TRBV11-1 to TRBJ2-2, with 8 positions matching TRBD2. Germline trimming cut 5 bases from V and 6 bases from J; bases unmatched to any gene: 17. There are 18 residues in the CDR3. In germline, CDR1 is SGHAT, CDR2 FQDESV (reference sequence). As DNA, the CDR3 is TGTGCCAGCAGCCCCTCAGGAGGCTTACGGGAGGGCGCCGGGGAGCTGTTTTTT. It encodes CASSPSGGLREGAGELFF.

This clonotype has only a few counts. The chain carries TRBV20-1 and TRBJ2-7; 9 nucleotides line up with TRBD2. The germline V gene has CDR1 DFQATT and CDR2 SNEGSKA (reference sequence). This CDR3 region has 15 residues. V shed 5 bases and J 0 bases; nucleotides not matched to a gene: 8. The CDR3: CSAPPGLAGSYEQYF. The CDR3 nucleotides read TGCAGTGCTCCGCCGGGACTAGCCGGCTCCTACGAGCAGTACTTC.